These 22 T cell receptor beta chains came from one sample sequenced in a study of identical twins. TCRdb re-analysed the 5' RACE reads in MiXCR, keeping a single row per CDR3 protein. The table shows some 590,000 distinct CDR3 sequences, with around a tenth occurring only once. These same records also appear under a second study, on yellow fever vaccine responses in identical twins.

Sequencing was carried out using PBMCs. The receptors shown here come from a woman younger than 35 in good health.

This clonotype was seen ten or more times. The gene calls are TRBV29-1 and TRBJ2-7; 8 bases are shared with TRBD1. Germline V CDR1 and CDR2: SQVTM, ANQGSEA. The J segment lost 3 bases and the V segment lost 0 bases, leaving 7 bases of the junction unmatched. The CDR3 runs 15 residues. Here the CDR3 DNA reads TGCAGCGTTGAAGATCCTGACAGGGGTAGCTACGAGCAGTACTTC. Translating it yields CSVEDPDRGSYEQYF.

This clonotype occurred a few times. This sequence joins TRBV20-1 and TRBJ2-1, with 12 bases fitting TRBD2. The germline V gene encodes CDR1 DFQATT and CDR2 SNEGSKA (reference sequence). This CDR3 is 15 amino acids long. Losses at the gene ends were 5 bases for V and 0 bases for J; bases not matched to a gene: 2. The CDR3 loop reads CSASTSGSSYNEQFF. The CDR3 DNA is TGCAGTGCTTCGACTAGCGGGAGCTCCTACAATGAGCAGTTCTTC.

For the CDR3, the DNA is TGTGCCAGCAGTTTCGGTTTGAGCAGGGAGACCCAGTACTTC. Protein: CASSFGLSRETQYF. The rearrangement uses TRBV28 and TRBJ2-5, with D unclear. This CDR3 is built from 14 residues. With 3 bases removed from V and 5 bases from J, the gap between germline ends came to 13 bases. Germline V gives CDR1 MDHEN, CDR2 SYDVKM.

The gene calls are TRBV7-2 and TRBJ1-2; D is unresolved. Trimming left V 5 bases short and J 1 base short, with 8 bases between. Germline CDR1 reads SGHTA; CDR2 reads FQGNSA. This CDR3 spans 13 amino acids. The CDR3 reads CASSAGVNYGYTF. CDR3 in DNA: TGTGCCAGCAGCGCGGGTGTTAACTATGGCTACACCTTC.

In its sample, this clonotype was seen a few times. The V call is TRBV7-6, the J call TRBJ2-2, with a possible D match to TRBD1 (6 bases). Germline CDR1 reads SGHVS; CDR2 reads FNYEAQ. The CDR3 contains 15 residues. V lost 3 bases to trimming and J lost 8 bases, with 16 bases between them. CDR3 DNA sequence: TGTGCCAGCAGCTTCGCGGACAGCAACCTGGGGGAGCTGTTTTTT. Translated: CASSFADSNLGELFF.

Many counts were recorded for this clonotype. The chain couples TRBV7-9 to TRBJ1-1, with 8 bases fitting TRBD1. CDR3 length equals 15 residues. Looked up from germline, CDR1 is SEHNR and CDR2 is FQNEAQ (reference sequence). The ends lost 5 bases at V and 1 base at J; junction bases unmatched: 6. The CDR3, as DNA: TGTGCCAGCAGCGCTCGACAGGGGCGGAACACTGAAGCTTTCTTT. Amino acid sequence: CASSARQGRNTEAFF.

The chain combines TRBV20-1 with TRBJ2-5, with TRBD2 matching over 7 bases. The CDR3 has 13 residues. J gave up 5 bases and V 5 bases, and 8 bases lay outside the gene matches. Germline lookup yields CDR1 DFQATT and CDR2 SNEGSKA (reference sequence). DNA for the CDR3: TGCAGTGCTGGTGGCGGGAGCCCCGAGACCCAGTACTTC. It is translated as CSAGGGSPETQYF.

This clonotype showed up many times. The chain joins TRBV7-2 to TRBJ2-1, with TRBD2 matching over 11 bases. CDR3 length: 15 residues. The V gene end was trimmed by 5 bases and the J gene end by 3 bases; junction bases not matched to a gene: 3. Germline V gene sequence: CDR1 SGHTA, CDR2 FQGNSA. CDR3 DNA sequence: TGTGCCAGCAGCAAGACTAGCGGGGACTACAATGAGCAGTTCTTC. Protein: CASSKTSGDYNEQFF.

This clonotype showed up just a few times. The genes are TRBV25-1 and TRBJ2-5; possible D gene TRBD2, 6 bases. Germline V gives CDR1 MGHDK, CDR2 SYGVNS. The CDR3 sequence is 14 residues long. V gave up 8 bases and J gave up 0 bases, with 13 bases separating them. The chain's CDR3 is CASRTRDYQETQYF. The CDR3 nucleotides read TGTGCCAGCCGGACCCGGGACTACCAAGAGACCCAGTACTTC.

This clonotype was seen at least ten times. The chain joins TRBV7-9 to TRBJ2-5; TRBD1 aligns across 7 bases. CDR1 is SEHNR, CDR2 FQNEAQ, per germline (reference sequence). V was clipped by 2 bases and J by 2 bases; unmatched bases: 8. This CDR3 is 16 amino acids long. The CDR3 DNA is TGTGCCAGCAGCTTAAGTCTTCGGGGACAGCAAGAGACCCAGTACTTC. Its protein product is CASSLSLRGQQETQYF.

In its sample, this clonotype was seen many times. The V call is TRBV10-3, the J call TRBJ2-1; 11 nucleotides agree with TRBD1. Germline lookup yields CDR1 ENHRY and CDR2 SYGVKD. Trimming at V came to 6 bases and at J to 4 bases, leaving 8 bases not matched to a gene. This CDR3 comprises 16 residues. CDR3: CAISNTGTGGYNEQFF. The DNA of the CDR3 is TGTGCCATCAGCAACACCGGGACAGGGGGATACAATGAGCAGTTCTTC.

This clonotype was found many times. The rearrangement joins TRBV10-3 to TRBJ2-3; D remains unclear. The ends were cut back, 6 bases at V and 2 bases at J, with 15 bases in the middle. This CDR3 has 15 amino acids. Germline assignment: CDR1 ENHRY and CDR2 SYGVKD. The CDR3 loop is CAISDTIGHTDTQYF. CDR3 in DNA: TGTGCCATCAGCGACACAATCGGGCACACAGATACGCAGTATTTT.

The chain uses TRBV5-6 and TRBJ2-7; 8 bases match TRBD1. V lost 0 bases to trimming and J lost 3 bases; unmatched junction nucleotides: 5. This CDR3 spans 15 amino acids. The germline V gene encodes CDR1 SGHDT and CDR2 YYEEEE. CDR3 sequence: CASSLVGQVYYEQYF. The CDR3 DNA follows: TGTGCCAGCAGCTTGGTGGGACAGGTCTACTACGAGCAGTACTTC.

The CDR3 nucleotides are TGCGCCAGCAGCTCTGGCGGGAGGGCGGTGTATGAGCAGTTCTTC. Its translation is CASSSGGRAVYEQFF. The rearrangement joins TRBV5-1 to TRBJ2-1, with 9 nucleotides matching TRBD2. The CDR3 has 15 amino acids. With 3 bases clipped from V and 8 bases from J, the junction kept 9 bases outside the gene matches. Per the germline V gene, CDR1 is SGHRS and CDR2 is YFSETQ.

A few counts support this clonotype. The chain employs TRBV19 and TRBJ2-7, with TRBD1 matching 9 bases. Germline-derived CDR1 and CDR2 are LNHDA and SQIVND (reference sequence). The CDR3 covers 15 residues. The J segment lost 2 bases and the V segment lost 5 bases, leaving 7 bases of the junction unmatched. The CDR3 nucleotides read TGTGCCAGTAGTCCCCAGGGGACAGGGACCTACGAGCAGTACTTC. Translating gives CASSPQGTGTYEQYF.

The table lists this clonotype with many counts. The chain recombines TRBV3-1 with TRBJ2-1, with 9 bases identical to TRBD2. The junction had 20 bases not matched to a gene; V was cut back by 1 base and J by 1 base. The CDR3 loop spans 22 amino acids. Germline V gene lookup returns CDR1 LGHDT and CDR2 YNNKEL (reference sequence). The CDR3 DNA follows: TGTGCCAGCAGCCAAGTCGCTGCTGGCGGGAGGGCCGAGGCGCAGTCCTACAATGAGCAGTTCTTC. It specifies CASSQVAAGGRAEAQSYNEQFF.

Only a few counts were recorded for this clonotype. The V and J genes are TRBV4-3 and TRBJ2-7; the match to TRBD1 covers 7 bases. The CDR3 extends over 15 amino acids. After removal of 0 bases from V and 3 bases from J, the junction contained 5 bases not matched to a gene. CDR1 and CDR2 (germline): LGHNA, YSLEER. For the CDR3, the DNA is TGCGCCAGCAGCCAAGATAGGGCAGGGGGCTACGAGCAGTACTTC. Protein: CASSQDRAGGYEQYF.

This clonotype turned up a few times. The chain employs TRBV4-1 and TRBJ2-7; 8 bases are shared with TRBD1. Germline V gives CDR1 MGHRA, CDR2 YSYEKL. V was pared by 0 bases and J by 4 bases, with 5 bases of the junction left unmatched. This CDR3 region has 15 residues. CDR3 DNA sequence: TGCGCCAGCAGCCAAGAGAGGGACAGGTATTACGAGCAGTACTTC. This gives the protein CASSQERDRYYEQYF.

The chain carries TRBV4-2 and TRBJ2-1, with 7 bases aligning to TRBD2. Germline-derived CDR1 and CDR2 are LGHNA and YNFKEQ. The CDR3 has 15 residues. J was trimmed by 7 bases and V by 4 bases; bases with no gene match: 10. The CDR3 loop reads CASSPTGGGINEQFF. Written as DNA, the CDR3 is TGTGCCAGCAGCCCGACCGGCGGGGGTATTAATGAGCAGTTCTTC.

The chain recombines TRBV12-3 or TRBV12-4 with TRBJ2-4; TRBD1 matches 7 bases. J lost 1 base, V lost 5 bases, and 5 bases had no gene match. This CDR3 spans 15 amino acids. CDR3: CASSPPQGAKNIQYF. CDR3 bases: TGTGCCAGCAGTCCGCCACAGGGGGCCAAAAACATTCAGTACTTC.

V is TRBV10-3 and J is TRBJ2-1; TRBD2 is a possible D gene (7 bases). This CDR3 has 13 residues. The germline V and J ends were trimmed by 9 bases and 8 bases, with 17 bases remaining between them. Per the germline V gene, CDR1 is ENHRY and CDR2 is SYGVKD. The chain's CDR3 is CAIGLGRGDEQFF. In DNA form, the CDR3 reads TGTGCCATTGGGTTGGGGAGGGGGGATGAGCAGTTCTTC.

This clonotype has a count of ten or more. This rearrangement joins TRBV14 to TRBJ2-7, with 7 bases that match TRBD2. The CDR3 covers 13 residues. The ends lost 3 bases at V and 2 bases at J; junction bases unmatched: 1. Germline V gives CDR1 SGHDN, CDR2 FVKESK. The CDR3 region is CASSHGLAYEQYF. CDR3 in DNA: TGTGCCAGCAGCCACGGACTAGCCTACGAGCAGTACTTC.